This T cell receptor (beta chain) was recorded in a study of T cell responses to AZD1222 COVID-19 vaccine. Regarding the study as a whole: Among the donors, most were white British and more were female, and clonal diversity was possibly underestimated.

Germline V gene data show CDR1 as ENHRY and CDR2 as SYGVKD. V dropped 9 bases and J dropped 2 bases, with 11 bases sitting between them. This CDR3 is built from 13 residues. Here immunoSEQ multiplex PCR was the method, and the copy in TCRdb shows in-frame clones only, minus some. The data contain roughly 150,000 clones, roughly 84% of them singletons. To note about this clone: The antigen remains unidentified.

The gene calls are TRBV10-3 and TRBJ2-1; weak D call: TRBD2 (6 bases). The clonotype comes from an adult in good health. Source: peripheral blood, taken on day 0 of AZD1222 vaccination. CDR3 DNA sequence: TGTGCCATTTGGCGGGGCCCCTACAATGAGCAGTTCTTC. It codes for CAIWRGPYNEQFF.